This is a list of T cell receptor beta chains from one sample in a study of shared clonotypes between healthy human individuals. The assay was immunoSEQ multiplex PCR, and TCRdb's table has in-frame clones only and misses some. The top ten clones hold 0.05% to 0.07% of a sample with over 400,000 clones, 95% to 96% of them seen once. Source material: naive CD4+ T cells sorted from blood. All receptors come from a woman in her 30s in good health. The CDR3 runs from the conserved cysteine through the conserved F or W.

cdr3_aa j_call v_call
CASSGAGRDYNEQFF TRBJ2-1 TRBV25-1
CATGTGTGVYGYTF TRBJ1-2 TRBV28
CASSFTGTKNTEAFF TRBJ1-1 TRBV7-9
CATSDRDRETYEQYF TRBJ2-7 TRBV15
CASSLDGEGEKLFF TRBJ1-4 TRBV5-1
CASSRLAGRTQFF TRBJ2-1 TRBV11-2
CASSPGEQGWGYTF TRBJ1-2 TRBV5-1
CASSLQGPSRETQYF TRBJ2-5 TRBV7-8
CASSPLTGKGTNEKLFF TRBJ1-4 TRBV4-1
CAGQERESGELFF TRBJ2-2 TRBV10-3
CAWSSTGVQPQHF TRBJ1-5 TRBV30
CASSIPSGSTDTQYF TRBJ2-3 TRBV19
CASSALTSAGVLFF TRBJ2-1 TRBV6-4
CASSLPLSGTSGTDTQYF TRBJ2-3 TRBV28
CASSPQWQADGEQYF TRBJ2-7 TRBV5-1
CASTPGLAANEQFF TRBJ2-1 TRBV10-1
CSVVGSGGKAGRMTGKQYF TRBJ2-5 TRBV29-1
CASVPTGVYGYTF TRBJ1-2 TRBV6-1
CASSLDGVSGNTIYF TRBJ1-3 TRBV7-9
CASSLEGTGGFTEAFF TRBJ1-1 TRBV5-1
CAIGLAGGRIYEQYF TRBJ2-7 TRBV10-3
CASSSGTSGSYEQYF TRBJ2-7 TRBV5-1
CATRQGAMSGANVLTF TRBJ2-6 TRBV11-2
CASSEVPGELFF TRBJ2-2 TRBV6-4
CASSRLAGVEETQYF TRBJ2-5 TRBV7-7
CASSPGLLPSYEQYF TRBJ2-7 TRBV5-1
CASSPGLAGYEQFF TRBJ2-1 TRBV18
CSVAGQANYGYTF TRBJ1-2 TRBV29-1
CASSLRLAGVVEQFF TRBJ2-1 TRBV7-9
CASSILGQVSGNTIYF TRBJ1-3 TRBV19
CASSPRTSGSHYNEQFF TRBJ2-1 TRBV7-8
CASSSASQYGYTF TRBJ1-2 TRBV5-1
CASSSDRGTEQYF TRBJ2-7 TRBV7-3
CASRHRTGGDSYEQYF TRBJ2-7 TRBV19
CASSVRDSAYGYTF TRBJ1-2 TRBV5-4
CASSIEGVDTEAFF TRBJ1-1 TRBV19
CASSSGLAGVDTQYF TRBJ2-3 TRBV7-3
CASSIERSSAEQFF TRBJ2-1 TRBV19
CASQEVRGTNYGYTF TRBJ1-2 TRBV4-1
CSANRPEQFF TRBJ2-1 TRBV20-1
CASSIGLALSSYEQYF TRBJ2-7 TRBV5-5
CASAPGQLHGELFF TRBJ2-2 TRBV9
CASSPGQYTGELFF TRBJ2-2 TRBV6-6
CASSLAETQYF TRBJ2-5 TRBV5-1
CASSLRDSSLTEQFF TRBJ2-1 TRBV11-2
CAISGTSDTQYF TRBJ2-3 TRBV10-3
CASSFGIYNEQFF TRBJ2-1 TRBV27
CASSLQPDRSYEQYF TRBJ2-7 TRBV28